This entry features one T cell receptor beta chain sequence. Its antigen is currently unknown. The sample is drawn from a study of T cell repertoires in cytomegalovirus infection. Whole-study context: CMV infection together with matching HLA type was indicated by public TCR beta signatures. Study-wide findings and caveats: Cumulative public TCR beta family frequency identified carriers of CMV plus the relevant HLA. In two of eight donors, the top clonotype was HLA-C-restricted CMV-specific.

CDR3 size: 20 residues. V lost 3 bases, J lost 5 bases, and 30 bases lay in between. One entry per CDR3 protein, called by TCRdb with MiXCR from the reads. The sample yields under 300,000 distinct CDR3 sequences, approximately 15% seen once. This TCR derives from a human donor in good health (CMV status not recorded). Some clones in this sample may be carry-over from other donors' samples. The J gene is TRBJ2-3, the V gene TRBV12-3 or TRBV12-4; D is perhaps TRBD2 (7 bases). The sample consisted of CD8+ T cells from PBMCs. The chain's CDR3 is CASSFELEGDKRGSEDTQYF. The CDR3 DNA sequence: TGTGCCAGCAGTTTTGAACTAGAGGGGGACAAGCGGGGTAGCGAAGATACGCAGTATTTT.